The present entry profiles one T cell receptor beta chain with its context. Its target is not known. This sample stems from a study of beta chain features in type 1 diabetes. The study's findings and limits: There was a moderate but significant shortening of TCRB CDR3s in all four CD4+ subsets of Type 1 diabetes patients.

From germline, CDR1 is SNHLY and CDR2 FYNNEI. The V gene lost 6 bases and the J gene lost 10 bases, with 13 bases spanning the gap. The CDR3 spans 12 residues. Reverse transcribing all isolated RNA meant expressed TCRB transcripts were sequenced. Clones were sequenced by immunoSEQ multiplex PCR, and TCRdb holds only the in-frame ones, with some missing. The repertoire holds about 700,000 clones, around 15% seen once, with less than 0.025% in the top ten. Input material: naive CD4+ T cells from blood. The J gene is TRBJ2-1, the V gene TRBV2; the D is unclear. The receptor was isolated from a man between 18 and 35 years old with type 1 diabetes. The CDR3 reads CASSYSLGEQFF. In nucleotides, the CDR3 is TGTGCCAGCAGCTACTCCTTAGGCGAGCAGTTCTTC.